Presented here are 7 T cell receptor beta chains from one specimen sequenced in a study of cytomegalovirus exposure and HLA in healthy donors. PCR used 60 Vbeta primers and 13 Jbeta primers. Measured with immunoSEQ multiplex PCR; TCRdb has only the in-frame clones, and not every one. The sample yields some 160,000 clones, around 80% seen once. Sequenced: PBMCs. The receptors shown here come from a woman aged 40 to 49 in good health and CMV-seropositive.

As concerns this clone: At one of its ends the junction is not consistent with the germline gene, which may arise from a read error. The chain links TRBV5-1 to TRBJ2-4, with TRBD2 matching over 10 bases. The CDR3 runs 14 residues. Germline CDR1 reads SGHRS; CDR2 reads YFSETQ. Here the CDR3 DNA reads TGCGCCAGCAGTAAGCGGGGGGGTGAAAACAGTCAGTACTTC. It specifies CASSKRGGENSQYF.

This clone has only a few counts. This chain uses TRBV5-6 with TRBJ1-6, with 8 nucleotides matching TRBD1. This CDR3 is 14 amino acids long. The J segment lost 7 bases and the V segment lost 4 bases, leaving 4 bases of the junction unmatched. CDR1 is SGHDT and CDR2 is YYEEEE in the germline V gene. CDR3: CASSRQGRNSPLHF. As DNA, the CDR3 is TGTGCCAGCAGCAGACAGGGGCGGAATTCACCCCTCCACTTT.

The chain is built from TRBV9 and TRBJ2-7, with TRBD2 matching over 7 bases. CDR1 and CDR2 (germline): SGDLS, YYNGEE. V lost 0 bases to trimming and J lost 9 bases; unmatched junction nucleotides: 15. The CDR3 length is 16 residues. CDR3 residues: CASSVGPSGLQGGQYF. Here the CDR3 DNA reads TGTGCCAGCAGCGTAGGCCCCTCGGGACTACAAGGCGGGCAGTACTTC.

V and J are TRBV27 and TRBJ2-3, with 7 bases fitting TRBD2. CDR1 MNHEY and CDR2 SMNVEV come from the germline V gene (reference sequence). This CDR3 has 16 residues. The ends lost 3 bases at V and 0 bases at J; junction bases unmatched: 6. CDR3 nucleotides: TGTGCCAGCAGTTTCGGTTACGGGGGGAGCACAGATACGCAGTATTTT. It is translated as CASSFGYGGSTDTQYF.

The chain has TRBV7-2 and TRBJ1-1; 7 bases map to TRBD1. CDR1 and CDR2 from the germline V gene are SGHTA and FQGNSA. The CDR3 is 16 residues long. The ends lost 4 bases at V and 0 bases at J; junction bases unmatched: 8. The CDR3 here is CASSSGGTDMNTEAFF. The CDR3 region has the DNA TGTGCCAGCAGCTCAGGCGGGACAGACATGAACACTGAAGCTTTCTTT.

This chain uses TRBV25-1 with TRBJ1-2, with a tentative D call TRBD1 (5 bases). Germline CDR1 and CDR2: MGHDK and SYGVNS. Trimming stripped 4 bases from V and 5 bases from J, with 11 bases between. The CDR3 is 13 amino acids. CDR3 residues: CASSGGYAYGYTF. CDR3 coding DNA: TGTGCCAGCAGTGGGGGCTATGCTTATGGCTACACCTTC.

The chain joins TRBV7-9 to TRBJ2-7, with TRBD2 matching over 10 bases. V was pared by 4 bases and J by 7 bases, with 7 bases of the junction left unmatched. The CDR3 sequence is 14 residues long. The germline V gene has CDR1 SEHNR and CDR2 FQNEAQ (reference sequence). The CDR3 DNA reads TGTGCCAGCAGCTCAATAGCGGGGGGTTTTGAGCAGTACTTC. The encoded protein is CASSSIAGGFEQYF.